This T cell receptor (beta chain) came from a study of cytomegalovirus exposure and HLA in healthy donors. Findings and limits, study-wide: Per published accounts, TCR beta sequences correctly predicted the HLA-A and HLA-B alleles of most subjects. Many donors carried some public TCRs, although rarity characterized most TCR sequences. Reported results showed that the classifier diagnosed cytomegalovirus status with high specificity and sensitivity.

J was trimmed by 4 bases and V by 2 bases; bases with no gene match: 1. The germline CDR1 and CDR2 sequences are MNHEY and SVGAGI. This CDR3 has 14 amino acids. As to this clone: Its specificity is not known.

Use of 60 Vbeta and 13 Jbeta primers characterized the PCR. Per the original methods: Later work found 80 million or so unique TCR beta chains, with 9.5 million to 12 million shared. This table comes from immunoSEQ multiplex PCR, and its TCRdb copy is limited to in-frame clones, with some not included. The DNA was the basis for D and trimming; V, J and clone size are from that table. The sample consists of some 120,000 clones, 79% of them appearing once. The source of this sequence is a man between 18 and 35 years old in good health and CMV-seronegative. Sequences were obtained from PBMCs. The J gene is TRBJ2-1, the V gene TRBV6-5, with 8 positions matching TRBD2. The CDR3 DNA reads TGTGCCAGCAGTTACAGCGGGAGATACAATGAGCAGTTCTTC. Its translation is CASSYSGRYNEQFF.